This note documents a single TCR beta chain sequence. Its antigen is still unknown. Splitting of each subset's genomic DNA was done evenly across several immunoSEQ plates. The data were produced by immunoSEQ multiplex PCR, yet TCRdb's version contains in-frame clones alone and is incomplete. Seen here are about 680,000 clones, around three quarters observed once, and the top ten hold around 1.8%. The data were taken from a study of shared clonotypes between healthy human individuals. Study-wide points: The sharing of roughly 5% of naive CD4 clonotypes was seen across a handful of donors. Rarefaction curves obtained for sorted subsets showed sequencing incomplete despite large depth.

The source of this sequence is a woman aged 30 to 39 in good health. Sequencing was done on a sample of memory CD4+ T cells sorted from blood. This sample's subset: CD45RA-negative fraction.

The CDR3 here is CASSMEQGSYGYTF. CDR3 bases: TGTGCCAGTAGTATGGAACAGGGGAGCTATGGCTACACCTTC. The chain joins TRBV19 to TRBJ1-2, with 7 nucleotides matching TRBD1. Germline V CDR1 and CDR2: LNHDA, SQIVND (reference sequence). The CDR3 is 14 residues long. V lost 3 bases and J lost 4; bases outside the gene matches: 5.